Presented here are 20 T cell receptor beta chains from one specimen sequenced in a study of CD8+ T cells in alopecia areata. Extracted RNA was reverse transcribed, and the resulting cDNA served as sequencing template. Sequenced by immunoSEQ multiplex PCR; TCRdb stores in-frame clones only, minus some. The data contain about 88,000 clones, roughly 46% of them singletons. The treatment was: oral pan-JAK inhibitor, 5-10 mg twice daily. The sequences come from CD8+ T cells sorted from blood, collected at week 24, from a patient treated with tofacitinib. Receptors were obtained from a human donor with alopecia areata.

The rearrangement links TRBV7-2 to TRBJ2-7; D is unresolved. The CDR3 is made up of 13 amino acids. Germline CDR1 is SGHTA and CDR2 is FQGNSA. The V gene lost 4 bases and the J gene lost 2 bases, with 9 bases spanning the gap. The CDR3 spells CASSSGRTYEQYF. In DNA, the CDR3 is TGTGCCAGCAGCTCTGGACGGACCTACGAGCAGTACTTC. Complete variable domain (other parts from reference TRBV7-2 and TRBJ2-7): GAGVSQSPSNKVTEKGKDVELRCDPISGHTALYWYRQSLGQGLEFLIYFQGNSAPDKSGLPSDRFSAERTGGSVSTLTIQRTQQEDSAVYLCASSSGRTYEQYFGPGTRLTVT.

The chain combines TRBV6-5 with TRBJ2-7, with D possibly TRBD2 on 5 matching bases. CDR1 MNHEY and CDR2 SVGAGI come from the germline V gene. Trimming stripped 11 bases from V and 3 bases from J, with 20 bases between. The CDR3 has 14 amino acids. The CDR3 sequence: CARNPFSGDYEQYF. The CDR3, as DNA: TGTGCCCGCAACCCCTTCAGCGGCGACTACGAGCAGTACTTC.

This chain links TRBV7-2 with TRBJ2-1; D possibly corresponds to TRBD2 (6 bases). The CDR3 spans 13 residues. Trimming took 8 bases from V and 0 from J, leaving 8 bases between them. Germline V gene lookup returns CDR1 SGHTA and CDR2 FQGNSA. CDR3 coding DNA: TGTGCCAGCGGGAGGACCTCCTACAATGAGCAGTTCTTC. Its translation: CASGRTSYNEQFF. The full variable domain, rest sourced from reference TRBV7-2 and TRBJ2-1, is GAGVSQSPSNKVTEKGKDVELRCDPISGHTALYWYRQSLGQGLEFLIYFQGNSAPDKSGLPSDRFSAERTGGSVSTLTIQRTQQEDSAVYLCASGRTSYNEQFFGPGTRLTVL.

As regards this clone: This CDR3 is also generated by other DNA sequences in the sample. This chain links TRBV5-1 with TRBJ2-7, with 10 bases fitting TRBD2. Germline V gene data show CDR1 as SGHRS and CDR2 as YFSETQ. The J segment lost 2 bases and the V segment lost 1 base, leaving 0 bases of the junction unmatched. The CDR3 contains 14 residues. CDR3 region: CASSLTSGTYEQYF. The CDR3, as DNA: TGCGCCAGCAGCTTGACTAGCGGGACCTACGAGCAGTACTTC.

The chain's CDR3 is CASSSAGGIEQFF. For the CDR3, the DNA is TGTGCCAGCAGCTCCGCTGGGGGGATTGAGCAGTTCTTC. The rearrangement joins TRBV7-9 to TRBJ2-1; D might be TRBD2 (6 bases). CDR1 and CDR2 (germline): SEHNR, FQNEAQ (reference sequence). V lost 4 bases and J lost 9, with 13 bases in between. The CDR3 is made up of 13 amino acids.

The J gene is TRBJ2-7, the V gene TRBV4-1, with 10 positions matching TRBD1. J lost 4 bases, V lost 0 bases, and 3 bases had no gene match. The CDR3 extends over 15 amino acids. The germline gives CDR1 MGHRA, CDR2 YSYEKL. The CDR3 DNA sequence: TGCGCCAGCAGCCAAGAAACGGGACAGGGGTACGAGCAGTACTTC. Its translation: CASSQETGQGYEQYF.

The table lists this clone with a few counts. This CDR3 is also generated by other DNA sequences in the sample. The gene calls are TRBV20-1 and TRBJ2-1, with a weak D call TRBD2 (6 bases). The germline V gene encodes CDR1 DFQATT and CDR2 SNEGSKA (reference sequence). The CDR3 is made up of 11 amino acids. Between the trimmed V and J ends, which lost 3 bases and 9 bases, there was a span of 9 bases. CDR3: CSARWGGEQFF. CDR3 nucleotide sequence: TGCAGTGCTAGGTGGGGAGGTGAGCAGTTCTTC.

V usage is TRBV27 and J usage is TRBJ2-1; TRBD2 aligns across 14 bases. Germline V lookup: CDR1 MNHEY, CDR2 SMNVEV (reference sequence). The CDR3 has 15 amino acids. After removal of 6 bases from V and 9 bases from J, the junction contained 7 bases not matched to a gene. The CDR3 spells CASRLTGLAGAEQFF. CDR3 DNA sequence: TGTGCCAGCAGACTCACGGGACTAGCGGGAGCTGAGCAGTTCTTC.

This clone has a handful of counts. A single base is all that separates this from a far larger clone, so a read error is likely. Other DNA variants within this sample encode the same CDR3. The rearrangement uses TRBV7-2 and TRBJ2-3; TRBD2 might be the D (5 bases). Germline V gives CDR1 SGHTA, CDR2 FQGNSA. V dropped 5 bases and J dropped 9 bases, with 15 bases sitting between them. This CDR3 comprises 13 residues. CDR3 in amino acids: CASSQDSSGTQYF. The CDR3 DNA reads as TGTGCCAGCAGCCAAGATAGTTCGGGAACGCAGTATTTT.

The chain links TRBV19 to TRBJ2-3; D is unclear. Germline V gives CDR1 LNHDA, CDR2 SQIVND (reference sequence). The CDR3 sequence is 17 residues long. The V end lost 0 bases, the J end lost 0 bases, and 13 bases lay between the germline ends. The CDR3 is CASSIDAPAASTDTQYF. The DNA for the CDR3 is TGTGCCAGTAGTATAGATGCCCCGGCGGCTAGCACAGATACGCAGTATTTT.

V gene TRBV13 combines with J gene TRBJ2-5; unclear D gene. The V end lost 4 bases, the J end lost 4 bases, and 10 bases lay between the germline ends. The V gene's germline CDR1 is PRHDT and CDR2 FYEKMQ (reference sequence). The CDR3 is 13 amino acids. CDR3 sequence: CASSYLGRETQYF. CDR3 coding DNA: TGTGCCAGCAGCTACCTTGGACGAGAGACCCAGTACTTC.

J is TRBJ2-7 and V is TRBV4-1; the D gene could be TRBD1 or TRBD2 (5 bases each). The germline V and J ends were trimmed by 4 bases and 1 base, with 11 bases remaining between them. This CDR3 is built from 14 residues. CDR1 MGHRA and CDR2 YSYEKL come from the germline V gene. This CDR3 reads CASSPRDLSYEQYF. The CDR3 DNA reads TGCGCCAGCAGCCCCCGGGACCTGTCCTACGAGCAGTACTTC.

A remark on this clone: The junction departs from germline at one end; a sequencing error may be responsible. The chain uses TRBV9 and TRBJ1-2, with unresolved D. This CDR3 has 13 amino acids. Germline-derived CDR1 and CDR2 are SGDLS and YYNGEE. The CDR3 nucleotides read TGTGCCAGCAGCCCGTTAGGATACTACGGCTACACCTTC. Amino acid sequence: CASSPLGYYGYTF.

The CDR3 protein is CASSFGANNEQFF. The CDR3, as DNA: TGTGCCAGCAGTTTCGGAGCCAACAATGAGCAGTTCTTC. The genes are TRBV27 and TRBJ2-1; D not certain. The CDR3 extends over 13 amino acids. The V and J ends lost 3 bases and 5 bases respectively, with 8 bases between them. Germline V lookup: CDR1 MNHEY, CDR2 SMNVEV (reference sequence).

This clone showed up just a few times. The chain is built from TRBV27 and TRBJ2-7, with TRBD2 as a possible D gene (6 bases). Per germline, CDR1 MNHEY and CDR2 SMNVEV (reference sequence). CDR3 length: 11 residues. The ends were cut back, 8 bases at V and 6 bases at J, with 11 bases in the middle. The CDR3 loop is CASLEGGEQYF. CDR3 DNA: TGTGCCAGCTTGGAGGGCGGCGAGCAGTACTTC.

CDR3 in amino acids: CASSPTSRDRGGETQYF. The DNA for the CDR3 is TGTGCCAGCAGCCCAACCTCCCGGGACAGGGGGGGGGAGACCCAGTACTTC. V and J are TRBV9 and TRBJ2-5, with 11 bases identical to TRBD1. The CDR3 extends over 17 amino acids. Germline assignment: CDR1 SGDLS and CDR2 YYNGEE. With V trimmed by 4 bases and J by 5 bases, 13 bases remained unmatched.

This clone has more than one count but fewer than ten. The genes are TRBV29-1 and TRBJ2-5; 9 nucleotides match TRBD1. The CDR3 has 12 amino acids. Germline V gene sequence: CDR1 SQVTM, CDR2 ANQGSEA. V lost 7 bases to trimming and J lost 5 bases; unmatched junction nucleotides: 5. DNA of the CDR3: TGCAGCGCGGGACAGGGAGGGGAGACCCAGTACTTC. This encodes CSAGQGGETQYF.

This clone was seen a handful of times. V and J are TRBV29-1 and TRBJ2-1, with TRBD1 identical over 7 bases. The CDR3 has 14 residues. V shed 5 bases, J shed 2 bases, and the junction held 6 bases outside the gene matches. From germline, CDR1 is SQVTM and CDR2 ANQGSEA. The CDR3 region is CSVPTGWTYNEQFF. The CDR3 nucleotides are TGCAGCGTTCCGACAGGGTGGACCTACAATGAGCAGTTCTTC.

This clone was observed a handful of times. The chain has TRBV29-1 and TRBJ2-1; 7 nucleotides agree with TRBD2. Germline CDR1 and CDR2: SQVTM and ANQGSEA. The length of the CDR3 is 14 residues. The V gene end was trimmed by 7 bases and the J gene end by 1 base; junction bases not matched to a gene: 7. The CDR3 loop is CSAAREVSYNEQFF. The CDR3 coding sequence is TGCAGCGCTGCCCGGGAGGTATCCTACAATGAGCAGTTCTTC.

V usage is TRBV5-1 and J usage is TRBJ1-1; tentative D call: TRBD1 (6 bases). Trimming left V 4 bases short and J 1 base short, with 17 bases between. The CDR3 length is 16 residues. Looked up from germline, CDR1 is SGHRS and CDR2 is YFSETQ. The CDR3 DNA reads TGCGCCAGCAGCCTTGCCCCAGGGGTCTCGAACACTGAAGCTTTCTTT. As protein: CASSLAPGVSNTEAFF.